The 27 T cell receptor beta chains below all came from one sample that was sequenced in a study of liver allograft versus peripheral blood T cells. Study summary: Within transplanted livers, the T cell receptor repertoires were examined and compared against the repertoires present in the peripheral blood of liver transplant recipients.

One entry per CDR3 protein, called by TCRdb with MiXCR from the reads. The table lists over 10,000 distinct CDR3 sequences, 25% to 35% of them singletons, with about 2% in the top ten. Receptor source: a human patient who had a liver transplant. Among the T cells, some may be from the graft donor.

This clonotype was picked up a small number of times. V usage is TRBV5-6 and J usage is TRBJ1-6, with TRBD1 matching 11 bases. CDR1 is SGHDT, CDR2 YYEEEE, per germline. The junction had 6 bases not matched to a gene; V was cut back by 5 bases and J by 8 bases. CDR3 length: 15 residues. The CDR3, as DNA: TGTGCCAGCAGGAACCGGGACAGGGGGGATTCACCCCTCCACTTT. Protein product: CASRNRDRGDSPLHF.

The sample holds many counts of this clonotype. CDR3 sequence reads: CASSRTGGNTEAFF. The CDR3, as DNA: TGTGCCAGCAGCCGGACAGGGGGCAATACTGAAGCTTTCTTT. The V call is TRBV7-3, the J call TRBJ1-1, with TRBD1 matching over 11 bases. The CDR3 is 14 residues long. The junction had 4 bases not matched to a gene; V was cut back by 5 bases and J by 5 bases. Germline V gives CDR1 SGHTA, CDR2 FQGTGA.

This clonotype is medium-sized (0.01 to 0.1%). The chain employs TRBV6-1 and TRBJ2-7; TRBD1 aligns across 7 bases. The CDR3 is 13 residues long. V gave up 7 bases and J gave up 0 bases; unmatched junction bases: 3. Germline CDR1 reads MNHNS; CDR2 reads SASEGT. CDR3 residues: CASMTGSSYEQYF. CDR3 nucleotides: TGTGCCAGCATGACAGGGAGCTCCTACGAGCAGTACTTC.

The chain uses TRBV6-1 and TRBJ2-1; 8 positions match TRBD1. Germline V gene lookup returns CDR1 MNHNS and CDR2 SASEGT. This CDR3 contains 12 residues. J was trimmed by 8 bases and V by 5 bases; bases with no gene match: 2. In DNA, the CDR3 is TGTGCCAGCAGTCAGGACAGGGATGAGCAGTTCTTC. It encodes CASSQDRDEQFF.

Turning to this clonotype: This may come from a read error, since a much larger clone is one base off. The gene calls are TRBV6-1 and TRBJ2-7; D perhaps matches TRBD1 (5 bases). CDR1 and CDR2 (germline): MNHNS, SASEGT. There are 13 residues in the CDR3. The CDR3 sequence is CAGSEQDPYEQYF. Written as DNA, the CDR3 is TGTGCCGGCAGTGAACAGGACCCCTACGAGCAGTACTTC.

V gene TRBV30 combines with J gene TRBJ1-6; 11 nucleotides match TRBD1. The V gene's germline CDR1 is GTSNPN and CDR2 SVGIG (reference sequence). This CDR3 has 18 residues. Trimming cost V 1 base and J 8 bases; bases outside gene matches: 13. CDR3 coding DNA: TGTGCCTGGAGTGCATACCTACCGGGACAGGGGGTGGATTCACCCCTCCACTTT. This encodes CAWSAYLPGQGVDSPLHF.

This CDR3 is CASSLDGTGNTEAFF. The CDR3 coding sequence is TGTGCCAGCAGCTTAGATGGGACAGGGAACACTGAAGCTTTCTTT. The chain combines TRBV7-2 with TRBJ1-1, with 8 bases that match TRBD1. The CDR3 spans 15 residues. Germline V CDR1 and CDR2: SGHTA, FQGNSA. Unmatched junction bases numbered 2, after V lost 1 base and J lost 1 base.

In its sample, this clonotype is medium-sized. This rearrangement joins TRBV6-6 to TRBJ1-1; 9 nucleotides match TRBD1. Germline loops: CDR1 MNHNY, CDR2 SVGAGI (reference sequence). This CDR3 has 14 residues. V trimming: 6 bases; J trimming: 5 bases; junction bases outside the gene matches: 7. CDR3 sequence (DNA): TGTGCCAGCAGGGGGACAGGGTCAGAAACTGAAGCTTTCTTT. The encoded protein is CASRGTGSETEAFF.

The genes are TRBV20-1 and TRBJ2-1, with 9 bases lining up with TRBD2. The CDR3 totals 15 residues. Germline CDR1 is DFQATT and CDR2 is SNEGSKA (reference sequence). The trim removed 3 bases at V and 7 bases at J, leaving 10 bases unmatched. The CDR3 here is CSARTSGGIYNEQFF. In DNA, the CDR3 is TGCAGTGCTAGGACTAGCGGAGGCATTTATAATGAGCAGTTCTTC.

With regard to this clonotype: An end of the junction differs from the germline gene, which may be a read error. This chain connects TRBV7-9 to TRBJ1-5, with D unresolved. Germline V gene sequence: CDR1 SEHNR, CDR2 FQNEAQ (reference sequence). This CDR3 has 15 residues. CDR3 protein: CASSLSGYSDQPQHF. CDR3 coding DNA: TGTGCCAGCAGCTTATCAGGATATAGCGATCAGCCCCAGCATTTT. Supplemented by reference TRBV7-9 and TRBJ1-5, the full variable domain reads DTGVSQNPRHKITKRGQNVTFRCDPISEHNRLYWYRQTLGQGPEFLTYFQNEAQLEKSRLLSDRFSAERPKGSFSTLEIQRTEQGDSAMYLCASSLSGYSDQPQHFGDGTRLSIL.

V and J are TRBV30 and TRBJ2-1, with a possible D match to TRBD2 (6 bases). This CDR3 is 13 amino acids long. V was pared by 3 bases and J by 4 bases, with 10 bases between. The V gene's germline CDR1 is GTSNPN and CDR2 SVGIG (reference sequence). The CDR3 here is CAWSQEGYNEQFF. The CDR3 bases are TGTGCCTGGAGCCAGGAGGGATACAATGAGCAGTTCTTC.

Regarding this clonotype: A much larger clone is a single base away; this may be a read error. The chain joins TRBV27 to TRBJ2-3, with D unclear. Germline V gene sequence: CDR1 MNHEY, CDR2 SMNVEV (reference sequence). The CDR3 is 12 residues long. The V end lost 6 bases, the J end lost 7 bases, and 11 bases lay between the germline ends. CDR3 coding DNA: TGTGCCAGCAGGAGCATAGGAAATACGCAGTATTTT. Its protein product is CASRSIGNTQYF.

This clonotype appeared a few times. This sequence joins TRBV7-9 and TRBJ2-3; TRBD2 matches 11 bases. V gave up 5 bases and J gave up 6 bases; unmatched junction bases: 10. Germline V CDR1 and CDR2: SEHNR, FQNEAQ (reference sequence). The CDR3 totals 16 residues. CDR3 nucleotides: TGTGCCAGCAGCCCCTGGACTAGCGGGTGGGGGGATACGCAGTATTTT. Encoded protein: CASSPWTSGWGDTQYF.

This clonotype was recorded at least ten times. The rearrangement joins TRBV6-5 to TRBJ2-2; 8 bases align to TRBD1. From germline, CDR1 is MNHEY and CDR2 SVGAGI. The CDR3 runs 15 residues. V was clipped by 6 bases and J by 2 bases; unmatched bases: 5. The CDR3: CASRPTGGNTGELFF. CDR3 nucleotide sequence: TGTGCCAGCAGACCCACAGGGGGTAACACCGGGGAGCTGTTTTTT.

This clonotype occurred many times. The DNA for the CDR3 is TGCAGCGTTGAAACCCGGGGTGGTGAAAAACTGTTTTTT. Translated, it gives CSVETRGGEKLFF. This chain links TRBV29-1 with TRBJ1-4; D uncertain. This CDR3 comprises 13 residues. Germline CDR1 is SQVTM and CDR2 is ANQGSEA. Trimming removed 2 bases at V and 7 bases at J, with 11 bases between.

Only a few counts were recorded for this clonotype. The rearrangement uses TRBV6-5 and TRBJ1-2; D gene ambiguous. CDR1 and CDR2 from the germline V gene are MNHEY and SVGAGI. The CDR3 is 14 amino acids. The V end was cut by 0 bases, the J end by 2 bases, with 7 bases between. In DNA form, the CDR3 reads TGTGCCAGCAGTTACTCGCTGGGAAACTATGGCTACACCTTC. Translation: CASSYSLGNYGYTF.

Many counts were recorded for this clonotype. The V call is TRBV19, the J call TRBJ1-1; a possible D gene is TRBD1 (5 bases). Between the trimmed V and J ends, which lost 6 bases and 1 base, there was a span of 9 bases. Per the germline V gene, CDR1 is LNHDA and CDR2 is SQIVND (reference sequence). This CDR3 has 13 residues. The CDR3 bases are TGTGCCAGTAGGACAGATTCGAACACTGAAGCTTTCTTT. Its protein product is CASRTDSNTEAFF.

The chain combines TRBV19 with TRBJ2-7; 9 nucleotides align to TRBD2. Trimming took 7 bases from V and 2 from J; bases not matched to a gene: 6. From germline, CDR1 is LNHDA and CDR2 SQIVND (reference sequence). This CDR3 is 14 amino acids long. The CDR3 reads CASTSAGGPYEQYF. CDR3 nucleotides: TGTGCCAGTACCTCAGCGGGAGGCCCCTACGAGCAGTACTTC.

This clonotype is categorized as medium-sized (0.01 to 0.1%). The chain uses TRBV19 and TRBJ2-1; 9 nucleotides agree with TRBD1. Trimming cost V 5 bases and J 7 bases; bases outside gene matches: 6. Germline V gives CDR1 LNHDA, CDR2 SQIVND (reference sequence). This CDR3 is 14 amino acids long. CDR3 sequence (DNA): TGTGCCAGTAGTGAGGGGACAGGGCTAAATGAGCAGTTCTTC. Translating gives CASSEGTGLNEQFF.

By sample share, this clonotype is medium-sized. This chain joins TRBV10-3 and TRBJ2-1; 9 bases are shared with TRBD1. This CDR3 region has 16 residues. The V segment lost 6 bases and the J segment 4 bases; nucleotides outside the gene matches: 10. The germline V gene encodes CDR1 ENHRY and CDR2 SYGVKD. CDR3 nucleotide sequence: TGTGCCATCAGCACGGATAGGGACAGGGTATACAATGAGCAGTTCTTC. It translates to CAISTDRDRVYNEQFF.

In its sample, this clonotype is medium-sized. This chain joins TRBV19 and TRBJ2-6, with a possible D match to TRBD1 (5 bases). This CDR3 is built from 15 residues. The V end was cut by 4 bases, the J end by 1 base, with 8 bases between. The V gene's germline CDR1 is LNHDA and CDR2 SQIVND (reference sequence). CDR3 DNA: TGTGCCAGTAGTACAGGGATATCTGGGGCCAACGTCCTGACTTTC. Translated: CASSTGISGANVLTF.

By its share, this clonotype is medium-sized (0.01 to 0.1%). The gene calls are TRBV10-3 and TRBJ1-5; 9 nucleotides match TRBD1. Germline V gene lookup returns CDR1 ENHRY and CDR2 SYGVKD. With 6 bases clipped from V and 4 bases from J, the junction kept 16 bases outside the gene matches. The CDR3 covers 18 residues. In nucleotides, the CDR3 is TGTGCCATCAGGAGGGACGACATACGGACAGGGGCAAATCAGCCCCAGCATTTT. This translates into CAIRRDDIRTGANQPQHF.

This chain's CDR3 is CASSLEDYEQYF. The CDR3 DNA reads TGTGCCAGCAGCTTGGAAGACTACGAGCAGTACTTC. The J gene is TRBJ2-7, the V gene TRBV5-5; no definite D call. The CDR3 runs 12 residues. The ends were cut back, 0 bases at V and 3 bases at J, with 4 bases in the middle. Germline CDR1 SGHKS, CDR2 YYEKEE (reference sequence).

In its sample, this clonotype is medium-sized (0.01 to 0.1%). The chain combines TRBV6-5 with TRBJ1-6, with TRBD1 as a possible D gene (5 bases). The V and J ends lost 8 bases and 0 bases respectively, with 14 bases between them. CDR1 and CDR2 from the germline V gene are MNHEY and SVGAGI. This CDR3 contains 16 residues. For the CDR3, the DNA is TGTGCCAGCCCCAGGGAGCACAGCTCCTATAATTCACCCCTCCACTTT. Amino acids: CASPREHSSYNSPLHF.

V is TRBV11-2 and J is TRBJ1-2; D is unclear. Looked up from germline, CDR1 is SGHAT and CDR2 is FQNNGV. The V and J ends lost 9 bases and 8 bases respectively, with 19 bases between them. CDR3 size: 13 residues. For the CDR3, the DNA is TGTGCCAGTGACTCAGCCGGGGTAAAGGGCTACACCTTC. Translation gives CASDSAGVKGYTF.

This clonotype was picked up a small number of times. The CDR3 spells CASSKADSYEQYF. DNA for the CDR3: TGTGCCAGCAGCAAGGCAGACTCCTACGAGCAGTACTTC. The J gene is TRBJ2-7, the V gene TRBV11-2; D gene unclear. V lost 5 bases, J lost 0 bases, and 8 bases lay in between. This CDR3 is 13 amino acids long. Germline V CDR1 and CDR2: SGHAT, FQNNGV.

This clonotype was seen only a few times. The chain carries TRBV18 and TRBJ1-1; D might be TRBD1 (5 bases). The V and J ends lost 0 bases and 4 bases respectively, with 12 bases between them. CDR1 and CDR2 from the germline V gene are KGHSH and LQKENI. This CDR3 spans 15 amino acids. CDR3 sequence: CASSPPAGSTTEAFF. In DNA form, the CDR3 reads TGTGCCAGCTCACCACCGGCAGGGTCGACCACTGAAGCTTTCTTT.